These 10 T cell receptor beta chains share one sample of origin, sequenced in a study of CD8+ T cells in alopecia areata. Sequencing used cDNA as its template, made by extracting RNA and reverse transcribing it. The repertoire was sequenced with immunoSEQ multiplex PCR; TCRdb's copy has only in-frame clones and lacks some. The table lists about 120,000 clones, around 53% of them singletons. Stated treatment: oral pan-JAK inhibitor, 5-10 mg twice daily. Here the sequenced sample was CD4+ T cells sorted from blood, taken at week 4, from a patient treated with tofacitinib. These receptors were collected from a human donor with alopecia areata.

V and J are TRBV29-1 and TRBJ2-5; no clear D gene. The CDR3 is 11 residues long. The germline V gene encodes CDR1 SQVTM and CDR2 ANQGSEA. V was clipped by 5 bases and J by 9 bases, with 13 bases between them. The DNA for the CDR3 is TGCAGCGTTTTAACCCCCCGGGCCCAGTACTTC. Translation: CSVLTPRAQYF.

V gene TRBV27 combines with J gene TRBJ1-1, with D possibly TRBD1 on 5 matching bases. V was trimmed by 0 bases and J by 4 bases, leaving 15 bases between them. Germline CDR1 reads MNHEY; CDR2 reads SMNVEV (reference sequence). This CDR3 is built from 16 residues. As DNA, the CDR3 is TGTGCCAGCAGTTTATCCAGGGCTCTACTTTTCACTGAAGCTTTCTTT. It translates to CASSLSRALLFTEAFF.

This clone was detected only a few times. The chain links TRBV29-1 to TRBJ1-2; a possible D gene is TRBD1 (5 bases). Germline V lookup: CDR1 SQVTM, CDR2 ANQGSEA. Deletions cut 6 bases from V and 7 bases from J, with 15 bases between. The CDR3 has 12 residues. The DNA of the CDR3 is TGCAGCGTCACAGGAGGCGGAGGTGGCTACACCTTC. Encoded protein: CSVTGGGGGYTF.

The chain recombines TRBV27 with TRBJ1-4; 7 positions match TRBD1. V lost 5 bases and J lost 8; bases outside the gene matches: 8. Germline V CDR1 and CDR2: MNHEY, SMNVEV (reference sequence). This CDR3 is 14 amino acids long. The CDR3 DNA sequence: TGTGCCAGCAGTGCTGACAGGGTCTACGAAAAACTGTTTTTT. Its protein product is CASSADRVYEKLFF.

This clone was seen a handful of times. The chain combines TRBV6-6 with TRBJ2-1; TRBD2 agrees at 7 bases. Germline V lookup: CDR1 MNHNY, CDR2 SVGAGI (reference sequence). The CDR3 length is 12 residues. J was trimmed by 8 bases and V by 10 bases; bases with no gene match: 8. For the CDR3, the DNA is TGTGCCACCAGGGCGGGGAGGGATGAGCAGTTCTTC. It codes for CATRAGRDEQFF.

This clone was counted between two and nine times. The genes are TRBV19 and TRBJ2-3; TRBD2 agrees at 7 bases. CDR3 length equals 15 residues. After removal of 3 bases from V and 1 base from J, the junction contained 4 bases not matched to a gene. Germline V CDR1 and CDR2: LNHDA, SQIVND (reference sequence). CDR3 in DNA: TGTGCCAGTAGTATCCAGCGGGGACGCACAGATACGCAGTATTTT. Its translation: CASSIQRGRTDTQYF.

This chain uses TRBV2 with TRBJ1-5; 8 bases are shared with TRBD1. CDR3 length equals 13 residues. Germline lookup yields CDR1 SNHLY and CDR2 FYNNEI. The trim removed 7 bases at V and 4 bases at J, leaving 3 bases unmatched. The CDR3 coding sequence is TGTGCCAGCAAGGACAGGGTAAATCAGCCCCAGCATTTT. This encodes CASKDRVNQPQHF.

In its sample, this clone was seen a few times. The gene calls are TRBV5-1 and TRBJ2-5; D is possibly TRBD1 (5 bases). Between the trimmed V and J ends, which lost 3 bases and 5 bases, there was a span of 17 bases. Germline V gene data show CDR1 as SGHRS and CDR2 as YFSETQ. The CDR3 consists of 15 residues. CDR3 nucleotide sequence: TGCGCCAGCAGCTCGGACGGACATCAAACGGAGACCCAGTACTTC. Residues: CASSSDGHQTETQYF.

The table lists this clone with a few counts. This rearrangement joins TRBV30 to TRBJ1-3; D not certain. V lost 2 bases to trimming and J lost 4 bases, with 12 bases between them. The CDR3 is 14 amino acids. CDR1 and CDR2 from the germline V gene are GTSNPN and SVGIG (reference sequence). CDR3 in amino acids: CAWSKARAGNTIYF. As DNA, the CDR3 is TGTGCCTGGAGTAAGGCTAGGGCCGGAAACACCATATATTTT. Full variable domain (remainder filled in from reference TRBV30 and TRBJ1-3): SQTIHQWPATLVQPVGSPLSLECTVEGTSNPNLYWYRQAAGRGLQLLFYSVGIGQISSEVPQNLSASRPQDRQFILSSKKLLLSDSGFYLCAWSKARAGNTIYFGEGSWLTVV.

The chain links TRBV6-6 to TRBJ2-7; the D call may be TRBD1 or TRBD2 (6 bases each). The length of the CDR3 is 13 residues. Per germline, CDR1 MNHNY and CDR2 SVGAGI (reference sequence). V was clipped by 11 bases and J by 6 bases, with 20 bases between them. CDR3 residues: CAGGGPPLFEQYF. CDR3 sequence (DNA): TGTGCCGGAGGGGGGCCTCCCCTCTTCGAGCAGTACTTC.